The present T cell receptor beta chain was sequenced within a study of blood T cell repertoires in COVID-19. In the study overall: Acute and convalescent COVID-19 samples came from the United States, Italy and Spain. Nucleic acid was either cDNA or gDNA, and it came from T cells, B-cell-depleted T cells, or PBMCs.

Original data processing: Estimated nucleated cell counts came from reference gene primer amplification. The method was immunoSEQ multiplex PCR; TCRdb's version includes in-frame clones alone and lacks a portion of them. That table is the source of V, J and clone size, and D and trimming were worked out from the DNA. The sample holds about 250,000 clones; around 85% are singletons and the top ten take roughly 9.8%. Sequences were obtained from peripheral blood. The TCR sequence derives from a man older than 75 with acute or convalescent COVID-19.

CDR3 protein: CASSQGVAGGTNTQYF. CDR3 DNA sequence: TGTGCCAGCAGCCAAGGGGTAGCGGGCGGCACGAATACGCAGTATTTT. The chain carries TRBV3-1 (or the pseudogene TRBV3-2) and TRBJ2-3; 7 bases are a match to TRBD2. CDR3 length equals 16 residues. The germline V gene encodes CDR1 LGHDT and CDR2 YNNKEL (reference sequence). The J segment lost 7 bases and the V segment lost 1 base, leaving 11 bases of the junction unmatched.